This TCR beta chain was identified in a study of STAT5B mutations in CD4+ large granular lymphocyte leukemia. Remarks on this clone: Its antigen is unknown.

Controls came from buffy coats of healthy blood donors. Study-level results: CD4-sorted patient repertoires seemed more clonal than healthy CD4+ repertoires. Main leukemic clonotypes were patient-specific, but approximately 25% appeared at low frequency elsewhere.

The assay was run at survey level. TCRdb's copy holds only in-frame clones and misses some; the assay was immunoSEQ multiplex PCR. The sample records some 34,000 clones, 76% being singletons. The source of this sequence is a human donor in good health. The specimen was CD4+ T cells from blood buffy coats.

CDR3 residues: CASSVRQVQETQYF. As DNA, the CDR3 is TGTGCCAGCAGTGTAAGGCAGGTTCAAGAGACCCAGTACTTC. This sequence joins TRBV2 and TRBJ2-5; D call uncertain. Trimming stripped 4 bases from V and 2 bases from J, with 11 bases between. This CDR3 is built from 14 residues. Germline V gives CDR1 SNHLY, CDR2 FYNNEI. Using reference TRBV2 and TRBJ2-5 for the parts outside the CDR3, the full variable domain is EPEVTQTPSHQVTQMGQEVILRCVPISNHLYFYWYRQILGQKVEFLVSFYNNEISEKSEIFDDQFSVERPDGSNFTLKIRSTKLEDSAMYFCASSVRQVQETQYFGPGTRLLVL.